The 21 T cell receptor beta chains in this list originate from one sample, sequenced in a study of PD-1 blockade in classical Hodgkin lymphoma. Sequenced by immunoSEQ multiplex PCR; TCRdb stores in-frame clones only, minus some. Of approximately 89,000 clones listed, 65% to 85% are singletons. Time point described: cycle 4 day 1 (C4D1), after more than 5 weeks of nivolumab. All the patients suffered relapse after autologous stem cell transplantation, and brentuximab vedotin exposure differed. The source was peripheral blood mononuclear cells (PBMCs), collected before the fourth cycle of nivolumab. These receptors all stem from a human donor with classical Hodgkin lymphoma.

V is TRBV18 and J is TRBJ1-5, with D possibly being TRBD1 (5 bases). V was pared by 6 bases and J by 4 bases, with 19 bases between. Germline V CDR1 and CDR2: KGHSH, LQKENI. The CDR3 is 16 residues long. The CDR3 DNA follows: TGTGCCAGCTCCCCCGCAGCCGGGACGGGTAATCAGCCCCAGCATTTT. This gives the protein CASSPAAGTGNQPQHF.

This chain uses TRBV9 with TRBJ1-2; 7 bases align to TRBD1. The germline V gene encodes CDR1 SGDLS and CDR2 YYNGEE. The CDR3 consists of 14 residues. The V and J ends lost 2 bases and 9 bases, in that order; junction bases with no gene match: 10. CDR3 residues: CASSVATGISSYTF. In DNA form, the CDR3 reads TGTGCCAGCAGCGTCGCGACAGGGATAAGTAGCTACACCTTC.

DNA for the CDR3: TGTGCCAGCAGTGCTAACAGGGGACCAGGCGGGGAGCTGTTTTTT. Encoded protein: CASSANRGPGGELFF. J is TRBJ2-2 and V is TRBV6-1; TRBD1 agrees at 7 bases. Trimming removed 4 bases from V and 7 bases from J; junction bases left unmatched: 9. CDR3 length: 15 residues. CDR1 and CDR2 (germline): MNHNS, SASEGT.

Points on this clone: A read error may explain this, as a much larger clone is one base away. The sample holds other DNA sequences that translate to the same CDR3. The V and J genes are TRBV6-1 and TRBJ2-7; 9 nucleotides line up with TRBD2. CDR1 MNHNS and CDR2 SASEGT come from the germline V gene. The CDR3 length is 15 residues. The CDR3 coding sequence is TGTGCCAGCAGTGAAGCACTAGCGGGCTCCTACGAGCAGTATTTC. Amino acids: CASSEALAGSYEQYF.

This clone was seen just once. The gene calls are TRBV9 and TRBJ1-4; D ambiguous. Germline CDR1 is SGDLS and CDR2 is YYNGEE. CDR3 length equals 13 residues. The germline V and J ends were trimmed by 1 base and 5 bases, with 6 bases remaining between them. The CDR3 nucleotides are TGTGCCAGCAGCGTACAGCCGAATGAAAAACTGTTTTTT. Translating it yields CASSVQPNEKLFF. The full variable domain, with the rest looked up from reference TRBV9 and TRBJ1-4, is DSGVTQTPKHLITATGQRVTLRCSPRSGDLSVYWYQQSLDQGLQFLIQYYNGEERAKGNILERFSAQQFPDLHSELNLSSLELGDSALYFCASSVQPNEKLFFGSGTQLSVL.

This clone showed up just a few times. The CDR3 DNA reads TGTGCCAGCAGTTTTGCGAATGAGCAGTTCTTC. It encodes CASSFANEQFF. The V call is TRBV27, the J call TRBJ2-1; D not certain. V shed 3 bases and J shed 7 bases, with 4 bases lying between them. This CDR3 is built from 11 residues. Germline CDR1 is MNHEY and CDR2 is SMNVEV (reference sequence).

Points on this clone: At one boundary the junction diverges from the germline segment, which might be a read error. The rearrangement links TRBV7-6 to TRBJ2-1, with D perhaps matching TRBD2 (6 bases). Per germline, CDR1 SGHVS and CDR2 FNYEAQ. This CDR3 is built from 13 residues. The CDR3 bases are TGTGCCAGCAACTTAGCGCGGGACGATCCACAGTTCTTC. It specifies CASNLARDDPQFF.

The chain links TRBV10-3 to TRBJ2-3; 8 bases are a match to TRBD2. Trimming took 5 bases from V and 2 from J; bases not matched to a gene: 3. The CDR3 spans 14 residues. CDR1 and CDR2 (germline): ENHRY, SYGVKD. In DNA, the CDR3 is TGTGCCATCAGTATGACTAGCGACACAGATACGCAGTATTTT. Its translation: CAISMTSDTDTQYF.

The rearrangement joins TRBV5-1 to TRBJ2-1; D is unclear. V was trimmed by 0 bases and J by 10 bases, leaving 11 bases between them. This CDR3 comprises 13 residues. Germline CDR1 and CDR2: SGHRS and YFSETQ. The CDR3 nucleotides read TGCGCCAGCAGCTTGGTTGCGATCAGGGAGCAGTTCTTC. It encodes CASSLVAIREQFF.

V is TRBV7-3 and J is TRBJ2-5; D is unresolved. V was shortened by 4 bases and J by 1 base, with 7 bases between the two germline ends. This CDR3 has 13 amino acids. Per the germline V gene, CDR1 is SGHTA and CDR2 is FQGTGA. The CDR3, as DNA: TGTGCCAGCAGCTCGCTCAGCCAAGAGACCCAGTACTTC. Encoded protein: CASSSLSQETQYF.

The chain links TRBV9 to TRBJ2-2; the D is unclear. This CDR3 is 14 amino acids long. The germline gives CDR1 SGDLS, CDR2 YYNGEE. The ends were cut back, 0 bases at V and 6 bases at J, with 9 bases in the middle. CDR3 residues: CASSVAVASGELFF. In DNA form, the CDR3 reads TGTGCCAGCAGCGTAGCCGTTGCTTCCGGGGAGCTGTTTTTT.

The chain couples TRBV18 to TRBJ1-1; D possibly corresponds to TRBD1 (5 bases). Germline V gives CDR1 KGHSH, CDR2 LQKENI. The V end was cut by 5 bases, the J end by 0 bases, with 7 bases between. This CDR3 region has 13 residues. The CDR3 spells CASSSGLNTEAFF. CDR3 nucleotides: TGTGCCAGCTCATCGGGACTGAACACTGAAGCTTTCTTT. The variable domain in full, completed from reference TRBV18 and TRBJ1-1, reads NAGVMQNPRHLVRRRGQEARLRCSPMKGHSHVYWYRQLPEEGLKFMVYLQKENIIDESGMPKERFSAEFPKEGPSILRIQQVVRGDSAAYFCASSSGLNTEAFFGQGTRLTVV.

The V and J genes are TRBV7-9 and TRBJ2-1, with 8 bases aligning to TRBD2. The CDR3 contains 15 residues. V was pared by 5 bases and J by 7 bases, with 10 bases of the junction left unmatched. Germline CDR1 is SEHNR and CDR2 is FQNEAQ (reference sequence). This chain's CDR3 is CASSPPGLAWNEQFF. CDR3 sequence (DNA): TGTGCCAGCAGCCCGCCAGGACTAGCTTGGAATGAGCAGTTCTTC.

This clone was detected ten times or more. The chain recombines TRBV6-5 with TRBJ2-7; D ambiguous. The CDR3 sequence is 14 residues long. Trimming left V 2 bases short and J 0 bases short, with 8 bases between. Germline V lookup: CDR1 MNHEY, CDR2 SVGAGI. Here the CDR3 reads CASSYDASSYEQYF. CDR3 coding DNA: TGTGCCAGCAGTTACGACGCCAGCTCCTACGAGCAGTACTTC.

The chain links TRBV6-1 to TRBJ2-2; 7 bases align to TRBD2. Germline values: CDR1 MNHNS, CDR2 SASEGT. The CDR3 is 15 amino acids. The trim removed 6 bases at V and 1 base at J, leaving 5 bases unmatched. The CDR3 nucleotides are TGTGCCAGCAGATCCAGGACTAGGAACACCGGGGAGCTGTTTTTT. Amino acids: CASRSRTRNTGELFF.

This clone was recorded a few times. V is TRBV29-1 and J is TRBJ2-7; 11 bases line up with TRBD2. Germline trimming cut 4 bases from V and 3 bases from J; bases unmatched to any gene: 8. The CDR3 length is 15 residues. CDR1 and CDR2 (germline): SQVTM, ANQGSEA. The CDR3: CSVATRLAGSYEQYF. CDR3 DNA sequence: TGCAGCGTTGCAACCCGACTAGCGGGAAGCTACGAGCAGTACTTC.

The chain recombines TRBV10-3 with TRBJ1-2; 7 nucleotides align to TRBD1. CDR1 and CDR2 (germline): ENHRY, SYGVKD. The ends lost 2 bases at V and 3 bases at J; junction bases unmatched: 3. The CDR3 has 14 residues. This chain's CDR3 is CAISEGQEHYGYTF. The DNA of the CDR3 is TGTGCCATCAGTGAGGGACAGGAACACTATGGCTACACCTTC.

The chain recombines TRBV15 with TRBJ2-3; no reliable D call. The V gene's germline CDR1 is LNHNV and CDR2 YYDKDF (reference sequence). V was cut by 3 bases and J by 2 bases, with 18 bases left in between. CDR3 length equals 17 residues. The CDR3 loop reads CATSSGGLGLFTDTQYF. The CDR3 nucleotides read TGTGCCACCAGCAGCGGTGGATTAGGGTTATTCACAGATACGCAGTATTTT.

This rearrangement joins TRBV19 to TRBJ2-3; no reliable D call. V was pared by 3 bases and J by 0 bases, with 10 bases between. The CDR3 has 15 amino acids. The germline V gene encodes CDR1 LNHDA and CDR2 SQIVND (reference sequence). The CDR3 DNA follows: TGTGCCAGTAGTATTATAGCCTCTAGCACAGATACGCAGTATTTT. Its translation: CASSIIASSTDTQYF.

The rearrangement links TRBV5-1 to TRBJ2-1; 7 bases agree with TRBD2. Germline V lookup: CDR1 SGHRS, CDR2 YFSETQ. The V segment lost 0 bases and the J segment 2 bases; nucleotides outside the gene matches: 5. This CDR3 region has 16 residues. As DNA, the CDR3 is TGCGCCAGCAGCTTGGTTGCTAGCGGAGCCTACAATGAGCAGTTCTTC. This gives the protein CASSLVASGAYNEQFF.

The rearrangement uses TRBV7-9 and TRBJ1-1; 7 bases match TRBD1. Per germline, CDR1 SEHNR and CDR2 FQNEAQ (reference sequence). Losses at the gene ends were 5 bases for V and 5 bases for J; bases not matched to a gene: 8. The CDR3 is made up of 14 amino acids. In DNA, the CDR3 is TGTGCCAGCAGCCTCGAGGCAGGGGGAACTGAAGCTTTCTTT. This translates into CASSLEAGGTEAFF.